These T cell receptor beta chains were read from a single sample in a study of shared clonotypes between healthy human individuals. Clones were sequenced by immunoSEQ multiplex PCR, and TCRdb holds only the in-frame ones, with some missing. The sample consists of some 2.1 million clones, about 93% of them appearing once. The specimen was naive CD8+ T cells from PBMCs. These receptor sequences come from a man between 18 and 29 years old in good health. Some clones in this sample may be carry-over from other donors' samples. Each CDR3 is given with its conserved first and last residue. The D gene is left open where the match is weak. For some rows the clone size is stated as once, few or many, or as a class when expanded; others skip it.

v_call	d_call	j_call	clone_size	cdr3_aa	cdr3_nt
TRBV30	.	TRBJ2-2	.	CAWSLSLADTGELFF	TGTGCCTGGAGCCTCTCCCTGGCTGACACCGGGGAGCTGTTTTTT
TRBV28	.	TRBJ2-1	.	CASSLQDREGNEQFF	TGTGCCAGCAGTTTGCAGGACAGGGAGGGGAATGAGCAGTTCTTC
TRBV7-9	.	TRBJ2-3	.	CASSSLADTQYF	TGTGCCAGCAGCTCTCTGGCAGATACGCAGTATTTT
TRBV27	TRBD1	TRBJ2-1	.	CASSFGTGGTFPFF	TGTGCCAGCAGTTTCGGGACAGGGGGCACGTTTCCGTTCTTC
TRBV14	TRBD1	TRBJ2-1	.	CASSQTGVRNEQFF	TGTGCCAGCAGCCAAACAGGGGTACGAAATGAGCAGTTCTTC
TRBV25-1	.	TRBJ2-1	.	CASSPGLLYNEQFF	TGTGCCAGCAGTCCGGGACTGCTCTACAATGAGCAGTTCTTC
TRBV28	.	TRBJ1-1	.	CASSQTWALDTEAFF	TGTGCCAGCAGTCAAACCTGGGCGTTGGACACTGAAGCTTTCTTT
TRBV9	TRBD2	TRBJ2-1	.	CASSVVPSGRMNEQFF	TGTGCCAGCAGCGTAGTCCCTAGCGGGAGGATGAATGAGCAGTTCTTC
TRBV11-2	TRBD2	TRBJ2-1	once	CASSLELAGAYNEQFF	TGTGCCAGCAGCTTAGAACTAGCGGGAGCCTACAATGAGCAGTTCTTC
TRBV13	TRBD1	TRBJ1-2	.	CASSLSLTGGSYGYTF	TGTGCCAGCAGCCTATCGCTGACAGGGGGCAGCTATGGCTACACCTTC
TRBV28	TRBD2	TRBJ2-1	.	CASSSQGLAGRFTYNEQFF	TGTGCCAGCAGTTCTCAGGGACTAGCGGGTAGGTTCACCTACAATGAGCAGTTCTTC
TRBV28	.	TRBJ2-5	.	CATLPTDIRETQYF	TGTGCCACCCTACCTACGGATATCCGAGAGACCCAGTACTTC
TRBV27	.	TRBJ2-2	.	CASRLLAAAGELFF	TGTGCCAGCAGGTTACTAGCTGCGGCCGGGGAGCTGTTTTTT
TRBV27	.	TRBJ1-2	.	CASRQVGYGYTF	TGTGCCAGCAGACAGGTTGGCTATGGCTACACCTTC
TRBV4-2	.	TRBJ1-1	once	CASSQFGTPAAFF	TGTGCCAGCAGCCAATTTGGCACCCCCGCAGCTTTCTTT
TRBV29-1	.	TRBJ1-4	few	CSVQVGGAPEKLFF	TGCAGCGTTCAGGTTGGCGGGGCTCCAGAAAAACTGTTTTTT
TRBV7-9	.	TRBJ1-1	.	CASSFLTGKGNTEAFF	TGTGCCAGCAGCTTTTTAACAGGAAAGGGGAACACTGAAGCTTTCTTT
TRBV18	.	TRBJ1-1	few	CASSPPGFPQGKVAFF	TGTGCCAGCTCACCACCGGGCTTTCCACAGGGAAAAGTCGCTTTCTTT
TRBV9	.	TRBJ2-7	.	CASSAGAAIPHEQYF	TGTGCCAGCAGCGCGGGGGCAGCAATCCCCCACGAGCAGTACTTC
TRBV18	TRBD2	TRBJ2-3	.	CASSPPRLAGVGGSTDTQYF	TGTGCCAGCTCACCACCGCGACTAGCGGGAGTGGGGGGAAGCACAGATACGCAGTATTTT
TRBV18	TRBD1	TRBJ2-1	.	CASSPYLTGEDNEQFF	TGTGCCAGCTCACCCTACCTGACAGGGGAGGACAATGAGCAGTTCTTC
TRBV29-1	.	TRBJ2-1	.	CSVDERNYNEQFF	TGCAGCGTTGACGAGCGGAACTACAATGAGCAGTTCTTC
TRBV28	.	TRBJ1-5	.	CASSPRTLSNQPQHF	TGTGCCAGCAGTCCCCGGACACTTAGCAATCAGCCCCAGCATTTT
TRBV4-2	TRBD2	TRBJ2-7	once	CASSLGLAGEQYF	TGTGCCAGCAGCCTCGGACTAGCGGGGGAGCAGTACTTC
TRBV18	.	TRBJ2-7	.	CASSPNDGGNYEQYF	TGTGCCAGCTCACCGAATGATGGGGGGAACTACGAGCAGTACTTC
TRBV15	TRBD1	TRBJ2-5	.	CATSSLGTGILETQYF	TGTGCCACCAGCAGCCTCGGGACAGGGATTCTAGAGACCCAGTACTTC
TRBV4-1	.	TRBJ2-4	.	CASSQDILENIQYF	TGCGCCAGCAGCCAGGACATACTAGAAAACATTCAGTACTTC
TRBV5-1	.	TRBJ1-2	.	CASSLASGDRGYTF	TGCGCCAGCAGCTTGGCCTCAGGGGATCGTGGCTACACCTTC
TRBV4-1	TRBD1	TRBJ2-5	.	CASSQDETGGQGFRYQETQYF	TGCGCCAGCAGCCAAGATGAAACAGGGGGGCAGGGGTTTAGGTACCAAGAGACCCAGTACTTC
TRBV27	.	TRBJ1-2	.	CASSLSENYGYTF	TGTGCCAGCAGTTTATCCGAGAACTATGGCTACACCTTC
TRBV9	TRBD1	TRBJ2-1	.	CASSSRKRTGANNEQFF	TGTGCCAGCAGCTCGCGGAAAAGAACAGGGGCCAACAATGAGCAGTTCTTC
TRBV2	.	TRBJ1-1	.	CASRAGQLNTEAFF	TGTGCCAGCAGGGCTGGACAGCTGAACACTGAAGCTTTCTTT
TRBV27	TRBD1	TRBJ1-1	once	CASSLGQGLSTEAFF	TGTGCCAGCAGTTTGGGACAGGGACTCTCTACTGAAGCTTTCTTT
TRBV9	TRBD2	TRBJ2-2	.	CASSVALAGANTGELFF	TGTGCCAGCAGCGTAGCCCTAGCGGGAGCTAACACCGGGGAGCTGTTTTTT
TRBV28	.	TRBJ1-1	.	CASSVTNQNTEAFF	TGTGCCAGCAGTGTGACTAACCAGAACACTGAAGCTTTCTTT
TRBV6-1	.	TRBJ2-7	once	CASSEGFRVSSYEQYF	TGTGCCAGCAGTGAAGGCTTCAGGGTGAGCTCCTACGAGCAGTACTTC
TRBV10-3	.	TRBJ2-7	.	CAIREDEKQYF	TGTGCCATCAGGGAAGACGAAAAGCAGTACTTC
TRBV9	.	TRBJ2-6	.	CASSAPRASAAGANVLTF	TGTGCCAGCAGCGCCCCCCGGGCCTCGGCAGCGGGGGCCAACGTCCTGACTTTC
TRBV5-4	TRBD2	TRBJ2-7	.	CATNLWREGPVREQYF	TGTGCCACCAACTTATGGCGGGAGGGCCCCGTACGCGAGCAGTACTTC
TRBV7-6	.	TRBJ1-5	.	CASSLKSDQPQHF	TGTGCCAGCAGCTTAAAATCCGATCAGCCCCAGCATTTT
TRBV7-8	.	TRBJ1-2	.	CASSLVGGVDQGYTF	TGTGCCAGCAGCTTAGTGGGGGGCGTGGACCAAGGCTACACCTTC
TRBV28	.	TRBJ2-2	once	CASLKAGELFF	TGTGCCAGCCTGAAAGCCGGGGAGCTGTTTTTT